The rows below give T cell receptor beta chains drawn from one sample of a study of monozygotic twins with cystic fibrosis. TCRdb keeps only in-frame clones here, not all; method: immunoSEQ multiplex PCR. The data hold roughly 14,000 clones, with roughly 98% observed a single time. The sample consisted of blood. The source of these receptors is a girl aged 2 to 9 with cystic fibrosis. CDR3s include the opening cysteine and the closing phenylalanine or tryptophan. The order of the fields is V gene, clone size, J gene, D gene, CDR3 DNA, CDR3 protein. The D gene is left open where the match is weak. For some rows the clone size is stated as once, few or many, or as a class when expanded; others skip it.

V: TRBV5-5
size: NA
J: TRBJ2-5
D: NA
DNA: TGTGCCAGCAGCTTGAGGGGAAACTCGGGCGAGACCCAGTACTTC
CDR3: CASSLRGNSGETQYF

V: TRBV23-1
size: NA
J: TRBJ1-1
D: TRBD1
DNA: TGCGCCAGCAGTTACAGGGGGGAGAACACTGAAGCTTTCTTT
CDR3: CASSYRGENTEAFF

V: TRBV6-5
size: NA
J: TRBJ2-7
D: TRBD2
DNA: TGTGCCAGCAGTTCTCTTAGCGGGAGGGAGGAGGGCGAGCAGTACTTC
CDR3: CASSSLSGREEGEQYF

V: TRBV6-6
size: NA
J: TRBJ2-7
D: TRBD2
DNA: TGTGCCAGCAGAACACATAGCGGGAGGTACGAGCAGTACTTC
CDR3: CASRTHSGRYEQYF

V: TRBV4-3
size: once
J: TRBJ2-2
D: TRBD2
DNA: TGCGCCAGCAGCCAAGATTCGGCGGGAGATACCGGGGAGCTGTTTTTT
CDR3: CASSQDSAGDTGELFF

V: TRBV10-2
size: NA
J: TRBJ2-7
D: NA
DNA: TGCGCCAGCAGTGAATTTCTGTCCTACGAGCAGTACTTC
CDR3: CASSEFLSYEQYF

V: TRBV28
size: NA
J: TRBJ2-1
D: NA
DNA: TGTGCCAGCAGTCAACGTTACAATGAGCAGTTCTTC
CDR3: CASSQRYNEQFF

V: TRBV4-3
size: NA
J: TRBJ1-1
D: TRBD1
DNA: TGCGCCAGCAGCCAAGATTTCGGGACAGGGGTTGCTTTCTTT
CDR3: CASSQDFGTGVAFF

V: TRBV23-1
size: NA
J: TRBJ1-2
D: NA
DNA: TGCGCCAGCAATCAGTTCTCCGGCTACACCTTC
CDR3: CASNQFSGYTF

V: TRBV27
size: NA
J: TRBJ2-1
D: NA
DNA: TGTGCCAGCAGCAAGGCCCACAATGAGCAGTTCTTC
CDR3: CASSKAHNEQFF

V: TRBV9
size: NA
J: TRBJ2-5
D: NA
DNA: TGTGCCAGCAGCCCCAGCGCCCAGTTCGAGACCCAGTACTTC
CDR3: CASSPSAQFETQYF

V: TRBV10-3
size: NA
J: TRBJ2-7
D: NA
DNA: TGTGCCATCAGTGGTGGACCGTTACTCTCCTACGAGCAGTACTTC
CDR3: CAISGGPLLSYEQYF

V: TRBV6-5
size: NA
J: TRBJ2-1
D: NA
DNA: TGTGCCAGCAGTTACAGAGGGGGGGTCAAGTTCTTC
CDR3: CASSYRGGVKFF

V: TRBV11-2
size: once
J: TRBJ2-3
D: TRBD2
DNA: TGTGCCAGCAGCCCCCTACTAGCGGAGGGCACAGATACGCAGTATTTT
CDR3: CASSPLLAEGTDTQYF

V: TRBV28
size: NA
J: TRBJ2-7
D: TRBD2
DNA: TGTGCCAGCAGTCCACTAGCGGGAGGAAATCGCGAGCAGTACTTC
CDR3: CASSPLAGGNREQYF

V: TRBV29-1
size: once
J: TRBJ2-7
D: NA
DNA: TGCAGCGTTGAGGCAGGGACCTACGAGCAGTACTTC
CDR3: CSVEAGTYEQYF

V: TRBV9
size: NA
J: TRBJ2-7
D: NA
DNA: TGTGCCAGCAGCCCGACTGGCTACGAGCAGTACTTC
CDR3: CASSPTGYEQYF

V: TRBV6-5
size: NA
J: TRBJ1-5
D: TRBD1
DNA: TGTGCCAGCGGGGACAGGTTTTATCAGCCCCAGCATTTT
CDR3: CASGDRFYQPQHF

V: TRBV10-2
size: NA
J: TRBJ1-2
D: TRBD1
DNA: TGCGCCAGCAGCGACCGGACAGGGTGGTCCTATGGCTACACCTTC
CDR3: CASSDRTGWSYGYTF

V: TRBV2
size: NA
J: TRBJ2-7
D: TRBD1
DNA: TGTGCCAGCACTGGGGGACAGGGCTACGAGCAGTACTTC
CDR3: CASTGGQGYEQYF

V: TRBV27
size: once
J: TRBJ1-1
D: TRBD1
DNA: TGTGCCAGCAGTCCCCTAAAGGGACAGGGAGTCACTGAAGCTTTCTTT
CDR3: CASSPLKGQGVTEAFF

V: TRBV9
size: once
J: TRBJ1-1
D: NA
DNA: TGTGCCAGCAGTTACCAAGGGGTGATGAACACTGAAGCTTTCTTT
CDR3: CASSYQGVMNTEAFF

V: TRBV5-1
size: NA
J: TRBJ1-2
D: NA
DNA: TGCGCCAGCAGCTTGGGCGGAAGGAACTATGGCTACACCTTC
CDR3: CASSLGGRNYGYTF

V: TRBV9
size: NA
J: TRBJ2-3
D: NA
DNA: TGTGCCAGCAGCGTAGGGGGAGGGGGAACAGATACGCAGTATTTT
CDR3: CASSVGGGGTDTQYF

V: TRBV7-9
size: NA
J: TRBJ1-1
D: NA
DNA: TGTGCCAGCAGCTTCGGTCCACCGGCTTTCTTT
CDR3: CASSFGPPAFF

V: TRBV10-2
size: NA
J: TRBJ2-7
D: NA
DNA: TGCGCCAGCAGTCTCACAGGGTCCTTATCCGGCGAGCAGTACTTC
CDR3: CASSLTGSLSGEQYF

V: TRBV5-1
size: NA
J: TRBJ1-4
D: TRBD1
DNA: TGCGCCAGCAGCAAGGGACAGGGGGGAGAAAAACTGTTTTTT
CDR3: CASSKGQGGEKLFF

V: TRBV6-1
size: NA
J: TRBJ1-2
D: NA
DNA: TGTGCCTCCGGGGGGGCAGGGGTTGGCTACACCTTC
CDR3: CASGGAGVGYTF

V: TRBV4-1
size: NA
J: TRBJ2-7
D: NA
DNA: TGCGCCAGCAGCCAAGACAGGGTTTACGAGCAGTACTTC
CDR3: CASSQDRVYEQYF

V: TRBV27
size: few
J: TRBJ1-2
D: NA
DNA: TGTGCCAGCAGTTCTGACAGAATCTATGGCTACACCTTC
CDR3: CASSSDRIYGYTF

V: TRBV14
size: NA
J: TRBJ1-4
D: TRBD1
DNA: TGTGCCAGCAGTACCGGGACAGGGCAGAGGGAACTGTTTTTT
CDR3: CASSTGTGQRELFF

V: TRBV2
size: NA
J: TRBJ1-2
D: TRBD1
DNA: TGTGCCAGCAGGGGGACAGGGTTTTATGGCTACACCTTC
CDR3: CASRGTGFYGYTF

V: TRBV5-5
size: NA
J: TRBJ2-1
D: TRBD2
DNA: TGTGCCAGCAGCTTGGGTAGCGGGAGGGGGTCGGGATACAATGAGCAGTTCTTC
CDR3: CASSLGSGRGSGYNEQFF

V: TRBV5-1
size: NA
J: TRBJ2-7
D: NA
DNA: TGCGCCAGCAGCTCCGGGACTGCTCGCCCCTACGAGCAGTACTTC
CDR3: CASSSGTARPYEQYF

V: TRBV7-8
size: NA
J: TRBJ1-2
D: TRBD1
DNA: TGTGCCAGCAGCGGAACAGGGGGCCAGGGTGGCTACACCTTC
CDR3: CASSGTGGQGGYTF

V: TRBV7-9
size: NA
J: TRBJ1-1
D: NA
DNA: TGTGCCAGCAGCCCCGCAATCTGGCAAGCTGAAGCTTTCTTT
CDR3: CASSPAIWQAEAFF

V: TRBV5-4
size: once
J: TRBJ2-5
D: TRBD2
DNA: TGTGCCAGCAGCTTGGGACTAGCGGGCGAAACCCAGTACTTC
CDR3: CASSLGLAGETQYF

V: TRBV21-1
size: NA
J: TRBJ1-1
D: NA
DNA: TGTGCCAGCAGCATTAACGTACAGGAATCCTGGGGTGAAGCTTTCTTT
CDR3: CASSINVQESWGEAFF

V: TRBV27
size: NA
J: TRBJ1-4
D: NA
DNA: TGTGCCAGCAGTTTATCGACGGCGACGGATGAAAAACTGTTTTTT
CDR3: CASSLSTATDEKLFF

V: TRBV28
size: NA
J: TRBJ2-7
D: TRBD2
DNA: TGTGCCAGCAGTTTCTCCCGGGGCCGTCCAAGGGTCCCGACTAGCGGGAGCAGCTACGAGCAGTACTTC
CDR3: CASSFSRGRPRVPTSGSSYEQYF

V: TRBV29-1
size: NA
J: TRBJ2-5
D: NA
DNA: TGCAGCGTGGCCGGGGTAGAGGGAAGGGAGACCCAGTACTTC
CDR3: CSVAGVEGRETQYF

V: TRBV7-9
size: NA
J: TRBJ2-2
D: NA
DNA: TGTGCCAGCAGCTTAGAACTGACCATTACTGCCGGGGAGCTGTTTTTT
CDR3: CASSLELTITAGELFF